Listed below are T cell receptor beta chains from one sample, sequenced in a study of the immune and genomic landscape of osteosarcoma. Generated by immunoSEQ multiplex PCR, the TCRdb table keeps only in-frame clones and is missing some. The sample records some 5,200 clones, 70% to 85% being singletons. Specimen: osteosarcoma tumor tissue from the lung. These receptors were collected from a human donor with osteosarcoma. Both conserved end residues are part of each CDR3. Fields, in order: D gene, J gene, V gene, CDR3 protein. A D gene is named only where the DNA matches it firmly.

d_gene: -; j_gene: TRBJ2-7; v_gene: TRBV5-1; CDR3aa: CASSLGGPNYEQYF
d_gene: TRBD2; j_gene: TRBJ2-7; v_gene: TRBV7-2; CDR3aa: CASSLDLAGLYEQYF
d_gene: -; j_gene: TRBJ2-2; v_gene: TRBV11-2; CDR3aa: CASSLGLGELFF
d_gene: TRBD1; j_gene: TRBJ1-2; v_gene: TRBV6-5; CDR3aa: CASSRDRALYGYTF
d_gene: -; j_gene: TRBJ1-2; v_gene: TRBV7-8; CDR3aa: CASSLSPGPGYTF
d_gene: -; j_gene: TRBJ2-5; v_gene: TRBV11-3; CDR3aa: CASSLAGETQYF
d_gene: -; j_gene: TRBJ1-2; v_gene: TRBV4-1; CDR3aa: CASSQEIAGRAYGYTF
d_gene: -; j_gene: TRBJ1-4; v_gene: TRBV19; CDR3aa: CASSNYAPQTGYGEKLFF
d_gene: -; j_gene: TRBJ2-3; v_gene: TRBV9; CDR3aa: CASSLWDADTQYF
d_gene: -; j_gene: TRBJ2-7; v_gene: TRBV15; CDR3aa: CATSITPTGSEQYF
d_gene: -; j_gene: TRBJ1-2; v_gene: TRBV29-1; CDR3aa: CSVREDRTYGYTF
d_gene: -; j_gene: TRBJ2-1; v_gene: TRBV21-1; CDR3aa: CASCRGVLKMFEQFF
d_gene: TRBD1; j_gene: TRBJ2-3; v_gene: TRBV28; CDR3aa: CASRGTGFGTDTQYF
d_gene: -; j_gene: TRBJ2-5; v_gene: TRBV6-1; CDR3aa: CASSERTGKETQYF
d_gene: TRBD2; j_gene: TRBJ2-2; v_gene: TRBV27; CDR3aa: CASRLAASNTGELFF